A single sample gave rise to the 14 T cell receptor beta chains below, sequenced in a study of blood T cell repertoires in COVID-19. Libraries were prepared by immunoSEQ multiplex PCR; TCRdb keeps only in-frame clonotypes and omits some of them. The profile covers roughly 80,000 clones, with roughly 86% appearing a single time and roughly a fifth taken by the ten largest. Sequencing was done on a sample of peripheral blood. The receptors here all came from a human donor in a cohort sampled during active COVID-19.

J is TRBJ1-2 and V is TRBV18, with 9 positions matching TRBD1. V was pared by 1 base and J by 6 bases, with 0 bases of the junction left unmatched. The CDR3 consists of 13 residues. Germline assignment: CDR1 KGHSH and CDR2 LQKENI. CDR3: CASSPRDRDGYTF. CDR3 bases: TGTGCCAGCTCACCACGGGACAGGGATGGCTACACCTTC.

The chain carries TRBV19 and TRBJ1-1, with D perhaps matching TRBD1 (6 bases). Trimming removed 2 bases from V and 11 bases from J, with 12 bases in between. The CDR3 sequence is 12 residues long. The germline V gene encodes CDR1 LNHDA and CDR2 SQIVND (reference sequence). CDR3 residues: CASSIIWGQAFF. The CDR3 coding sequence is TGTGCCAGTAGTATAATCTGGGGGCAGGCTTTCTTT. Full variable domain (remainder filled in from reference TRBV19 and TRBJ1-1): DGGITQSPKYLFRKEGQNVTLSCEQNLNHDAMYWYRQDPGQGLRLIYYSQIVNDFQKGDIAEGYSVSREKKESFPLTVTSAQKNPTAFYLCASSIIWGQAFFGQGTRLTVV.

The chain employs TRBV5-4 and TRBJ2-1; 14 nucleotides match TRBD2. CDR3 length: 16 amino acids. Germline V lookup: CDR1 SGHNT, CDR2 YYREEE (reference sequence). Unmatched junction bases numbered 7, after V lost 4 bases and J lost 7 bases. CDR3 sequence (DNA): TGTGCCAGCAGCGCAATGACTAGCGGGGGGGCTAATGAGCAGTTCTTC. Translated, it gives CASSAMTSGGANEQFF.

The chain uses TRBV7-6 and TRBJ2-7; D perhaps matches TRBD1 (6 bases). Trimming left V 5 bases short and J 4 bases short, with 18 bases between. CDR1 SGHVS and CDR2 FNYEAQ come from the germline V gene. The CDR3 consists of 15 residues. CDR3 amino acids: CASSPGAPGRYEQYF. CDR3 nucleotide sequence: TGTGCCAGCAGCCCAGGGGCCCCGGGAAGGTACGAGCAGTACTTC.

This chain connects TRBV19 to TRBJ2-7; D is unresolved. Germline lookup yields CDR1 LNHDA and CDR2 SQIVND (reference sequence). Trimming shortened V by 3 bases and J by 6 bases, and 9 bases separated the two germline ends. CDR3 length: 12 residues. CDR3 bases: TGTGCCAGTAGTATCCCCCCCGGCGAGCAGTACTTC. Residues: CASSIPPGEQYF. The variable domain in full, completed from reference TRBV19 and TRBJ2-7, reads DGGITQSPKYLFRKEGQNVTLSCEQNLNHDAMYWYRQDPGQGLRLIYYSQIVNDFQKGDIAEGYSVSREKKESFPLTVTSAQKNPTAFYLCASSIPPGEQYFGPGTRLTVT.

In this sample, this clone turned up a few times. This rearrangement joins TRBV9 to TRBJ2-3; D remains ambiguous. The CDR3 loop spans 15 amino acids. The germline V gene encodes CDR1 SGDLS and CDR2 YYNGEE. Trimming removed 4 bases from V and 0 bases from J, with 12 bases in between. The CDR3 here is CASSNSDGSTDTQYF. CDR3 DNA: TGTGCCAGCAGCAACAGTGACGGTAGCACAGATACGCAGTATTTT.

The chain has TRBV7-9 and TRBJ1-6; D uncertain. Germline CDR1 reads SEHNR; CDR2 reads FQNEAQ (reference sequence). This CDR3 comprises 15 residues. V was trimmed by 3 bases and J by 2 bases, leaving 8 bases between them. The CDR3 spells CASSLNSPYNSPLHF. The CDR3 DNA is TGTGCCAGCAGCTTGAACAGTCCCTATAATTCACCCCTCCACTTT.

The chain couples TRBV5-6 to TRBJ1-2; TRBD1 matches at 8 bases. The trim removed 2 bases at V and 7 bases at J, leaving 7 bases unmatched. CDR3 length: 14 residues. CDR1 is SGHDT and CDR2 is YYEEEE in the germline V gene. As DNA, the CDR3 is TGTGCCAGCAGCTTTTCAGGGGGCGCGTTTGGCTACACCTTC. It encodes CASSFSGGAFGYTF. Using reference TRBV5-6 and TRBJ1-2 for the parts outside the CDR3, the full variable domain is DAGVTQSPTHLIKTRGQQVTLRCSPKSGHDTVSWYQQALGQGPQFIFQYYEEEERQRGNFPDRFSGHQFPNYSSELNVNALLLGDSALYLCASSFSGGAFGYTFGSGTRLTVV.

J is TRBJ1-2 and V is TRBV6-5, with 10 bases matching TRBD1. CDR3 size: 15 residues. Losses at the gene ends were 6 bases for V and 4 bases for J; bases not matched to a gene: 8. CDR1 MNHEY and CDR2 SVGAGI come from the germline V gene. CDR3 protein: CASSPDRGAFYGYTF. DNA for the CDR3: TGTGCCAGCAGCCCGGACAGGGGGGCTTTCTATGGCTACACCTTC.

The V gene is TRBV12-3 or TRBV12-4, the J gene TRBJ2-7; the match to TRBD1 covers 9 bases. J was trimmed by 4 bases and V by 4 bases; bases with no gene match: 2. This CDR3 has 13 residues. In DNA, the CDR3 is TGTGCCAGCAGTTGGACAGGGGTTTACGAGCAGTACTTC. It translates to CASSWTGVYEQYF.

The chain carries TRBV10-3 and TRBJ1-4; tentatively, D is TRBD1 (6 bases). Trimming stripped 5 bases from V and 3 bases from J, with 10 bases between. The CDR3 loop spans 14 amino acids. CDR1 is ENHRY and CDR2 is SYGVKD in the germline V gene. The CDR3: CAISPGVPNEKLFF. CDR3 bases: TGTGCCATCAGTCCAGGGGTCCCTAATGAAAAACTGTTTTTT.

The gene calls are TRBV27 and TRBJ2-2, with D uncertain. The germline gives CDR1 MNHEY, CDR2 SMNVEV (reference sequence). V lost 5 bases and J 1 base, leaving 5 bases between the germline ends. The CDR3 consists of 13 residues. DNA for the CDR3: TGTGCCAGCAGTCCCTTGAACACCGGGGAGCTGTTTTTT. Protein: CASSPLNTGELFF.

This clone was recorded once. This sequence joins TRBV13 and TRBJ2-5; D is possibly TRBD2 (7 bases). This CDR3 has 15 residues. V lost 2 bases to trimming and J lost 2 bases, with 12 bases between them. Germline-derived CDR1 and CDR2 are PRHDT and FYEKMQ (reference sequence). The CDR3 DNA is TGTGCCAGCAGCTTAAAAGGGGGGGGTCAAGAGACCCAGTACTTC. Its translation: CASSLKGGGQETQYF. Full variable domain (outside the CDR3, taken from reference TRBV13 and TRBJ2-5): AAGVIQSPRHLIKEKRETATLKCYPIPRHDTVYWYQQGPGQDPQFLISFYEKMQSDKGSIPDRFSAQQFSDYHSELNMSSLELGDSALYFCASSLKGGGQETQYFGPGTRLLVL.

The V gene is TRBV27, the J gene TRBJ2-5; 16 bases agree with TRBD2. The CDR3 extends over 18 amino acids. Germline V gives CDR1 MNHEY, CDR2 SMNVEV (reference sequence). V shed 4 bases and J 1 base; nucleotides not matched to a gene: 6. CDR3 in amino acids: CASSSSGLAGGPQETQYF. CDR3 DNA sequence: TGTGCCAGCAGTTCCTCGGGACTAGCGGGGGGGCCCCAAGAGACCCAGTACTTC.